A selection of T cell receptor beta chains follows, all from one sample in a study of identical twins. A single record per CDR3 protein comes from TCRdb applying MiXCR to the 5' RACE reads. The sample yields about 890,000 distinct CDR3 sequences, 9% to 15% seen once. The same sample was also studied in work on yellow fever vaccine responses in identical twins.

Sequencing was done on a sample of PBMCs. The receptors here all came from a woman younger than 35 in good health. Both conserved end residues are part of each CDR3. A D gene is named only where the DNA matches it firmly. Clone size is shown for a subset of rows, as once, few, many or a class of expanded clone.

D,J,V,size,DNA,CDR3
NA,TRBJ1-1,TRBV29-1,few,TGCAGCGTCAGGGCGAACACTGAAGCTTTCTTT,CSVRANTEAFF
TRBD1,TRBJ2-7,TRBV4-2,few,TGTGCCAGCAGCACACGACAGGGGGCTATTCTGTACTTC,CASSTRQGAILYF
NA,TRBJ1-1,TRBV2,many,TGTGCCAGCAGTGCGGCCATGAACACTGAAGCTTTCTTT,CASSAAMNTEAFF
NA,TRBJ2-5,TRBV3-1,NA,TGTGCCAGCAGCCAGAGTGGGCGGGGAAAACAAGAGACCCAGTACTTC,CASSQSGRGKQETQYF
TRBD2,TRBJ2-5,TRBV5-1,NA,TGCGCCAGCAGCTTGTCCGGGGATAGCGGGCACCAAGAGACCCAGTACTTC,CASSLSGDSGHQETQYF
TRBD2,TRBJ2-1,TRBV7-2,few,TGTGCCAGCAGCTTAGCGCGGGAGTCTAGTGAGCAGTTCTTC,CASSLARESSEQFF
TRBD2,TRBJ2-3,TRBV20-1,few,TGCAGTGTTGAGCGGGAAGGAGATACGCAGTATTTT,CSVEREGDTQYF
TRBD1,TRBJ2-5,TRBV7-3,many,TGTGCCAGCAGCCTAGATCCTACAGGGGTAGAGACCCAGTACTTC,CASSLDPTGVETQYF
TRBD2,TRBJ2-3,TRBV29-1,NA,TGCAGCGTTGAAGATCGACGTCCGGGACTAGGAACAGATACGCAGTATTTT,CSVEDRRPGLGTDTQYF
TRBD2,TRBJ2-1,TRBV7-2,NA,TGTGCCAGCAGCTTCGGGGGGGCCTCGGATGAGCAGTTCTTC,CASSFGGASDEQFF
TRBD2,TRBJ2-2,TRBV5-1,NA,TGCGCCAGCAGCTTGGCCTGGACTAGCGGGGGTTCGAACACCGGGGAGCTGTTTTTT,CASSLAWTSGGSNTGELFF
TRBD2,TRBJ2-1,TRBV20-1,NA,TGCAGTGCTAGGACTAGCGGGAGGGCCTTATACAATGAGCAGTTCTTC,CSARTSGRALYNEQFF
TRBD2,TRBJ2-3,TRBV12-3/TRBV12-4,NA,TGTGCCAGCAGGCCGCCCGGGACTAACTCAGATACGCAGTATTTT,CASRPPGTNSDTQYF
NA,TRBJ2-7,TRBV25-1,NA,TGTGCCAGCAGCCGGCCAGGGGCGGCCTACGAGCAGTACTTC,CASSRPGAAYEQYF
NA,TRBJ2-2,TRBV12-3/TRBV12-4,many,TGCGCCAGCAGCTTGTTGGACACCGGGGAGCTGTTTTTT,CASSLLDTGELFF
NA,TRBJ1-4,TRBV10-3,NA,TGTGCCATCAGTGAGAGGTGGTTCTCAGATGAAAAACTGTTTTTT,CAISERWFSDEKLFF
NA,TRBJ2-1,TRBV20-1,NA,TGCAGTGCAGACGCCGGGCTCCGCATGCCTTTCGAAGTGGATGAGCAGTTCTTC,CSADAGLRMPFEVDEQFF
NA,TRBJ2-5,TRBV29-1,many,TGCAGCGTTGGGTGGCAGCAGTGGGAGACCCAGTACTTC,CSVGWQQWETQYF
TRBD2,TRBJ2-7,TRBV3-1,many,TGTGCCAGCAGCCAAGGGACTAGCATCTACGAGCAGTACTTC,CASSQGTSIYEQYF
TRBD2,TRBJ2-1,TRBV3-1,few,TGTGCCAGCAGCCAAGTGGCGGGAGGGCGCGGTGAGCAGTTCTTC,CASSQVAGGRGEQFF
NA,TRBJ2-1,TRBV12-3/TRBV12-4,few,TGTGCCAGCAGAGGGGGACTTACTATTTACAATGAGCAGTTCTTC,CASRGGLTIYNEQFF
TRBD2,TRBJ2-7,TRBV20-1,few,TGCAGTGCCTTTACGGGACTAGCGGGCGAGCAGTACTTC,CSAFTGLAGEQYF
NA,TRBJ2-5,TRBV7-8,few,TGTGCCAGCAGCTTAGCGTCGACTACCGAAGAGACCCAGTACTTC,CASSLASTTEETQYF
NA,TRBJ2-3,TRBV10-3,few,TGTGCCATCAGTGGAGGCGGGACTAGCACAGATACGCAGTATTTT,CAISGGGTSTDTQYF
NA,TRBJ2-5,TRBV11-3,NA,TGTGCCAGCAGCCATAAAGGGGAAGGGGATGAAGACTTC,CASSHKGEGDEDF
TRBD1,TRBJ2-3,TRBV5-1,few,TGCGCCAGCAGCTTGGTTTTGTCCAGGGGGCTTTGGGGCACAGATACGCAGTATTTT,CASSLVLSRGLWGTDTQYF
NA,TRBJ2-3,TRBV7-8,few,TGTGCCAGCAGCTCCTCTACGACCTTATCCACAGATACGCAGTATTTT,CASSSSTTLSTDTQYF
NA,TRBJ2-1,TRBV5-5,NA,TGTGCCAGCAGCTTGGGAGTAGAGACCTACAATGAGCAGTTCTTC,CASSLGVETYNEQFF
NA,TRBJ2-5,TRBV20-1,NA,TGCTGTGCTAGAGTAGTGAGTAGAACAGTAAAAGAGACCCAGTACTTC,CCARVVSRTVKETQYF
NA,TRBJ2-7,TRBV5-1,NA,TGCGCCAGCAGAAGTGTGGATACTAGTAAGGGCGAGCAGTACTTC,CASRSVDTSKGEQYF
NA,TRBJ2-1,TRBV6-2/TRBV6-3,NA,TGTGCCAGCCGACATCTGGCCTACAATGAGCAGTTCTTC,CASRHLAYNEQFF
NA,TRBJ1-1,TRBV3-1,few,TGTGCCAGCAGCCAAACAGCCTCACGGACTGAAGCTTTCTTT,CASSQTASRTEAFF
NA,TRBJ2-2,TRBV20-1,NA,TGCAGTGCTAGAGCCCTTCAGGGGAACACCGGGGAGCTGTTTTTT,CSARALQGNTGELFF
NA,TRBJ2-2,TRBV5-1,few,TGCGCCAGCAGCTACGGTGGTGGCGGGGAGCTGTTTTTT,CASSYGGGGELFF
TRBD1,TRBJ2-5,TRBV28,many,TGTGCCAGCAGCCAGGGGGCGCGACAAGAGACCCAGTACTTC,CASSQGARQETQYF
TRBD2,TRBJ2-7,TRBV7-2,NA,TGTGCCAGCAGCCCAACTTCGAGACTAGCGGCCTACGAGCAGTACTTC,CASSPTSRLAAYEQYF
TRBD1,TRBJ1-1,TRBV24-1,many,TGTGCCACCAGTCCTAGGTGGCAGGACAGGGGTGGGACTGAAGCTTTCTTT,CATSPRWQDRGGTEAFF
NA,TRBJ2-2,TRBV7-7,many,TGTGCCAGCAGCGCCGACAAGAACACCGGGGAGCTGTTTTTT,CASSADKNTGELFF
NA,TRBJ2-1,TRBV27,NA,TGTGCCAGCAGTTTTCTTTCTGTGGGTAGGGATGAGCAGTTCTTC,CASSFLSVGRDEQFF
NA,TRBJ1-1,TRBV6-5,few,TGTGCCAGCAGTTACTTTGCAGGGAGCACTGAAGCTTTCTTT,CASSYFAGSTEAFF
NA,TRBJ2-1,TRBV4-2,many,TGTGCCAGCAGCCAAACGAGTTTTCCATACAATGAGCAGTTCTTC,CASSQTSFPYNEQFF
TRBD2,TRBJ2-1,TRBV6-1,NA,TGTGCCAGCAGTCTAGCGGGAGGGCCTGTCGATGAGCAGTTCTTC,CASSLAGGPVDEQFF
NA,TRBJ2-5,TRBV12-3/TRBV12-4,many,TGTGCCAGCAGTCCCCAAGACCTGGCTGGGACCCAGTACTTC,CASSPQDLAGTQYF
NA,TRBJ1-5,TRBV12-3/TRBV12-4,NA,TGTGCCAGCAGTAAAACAAGAGATCAGCCCCAGCATTTT,CASSKTRDQPQHF
NA,TRBJ2-1,TRBV7-3,few,TGTGCCAGCAGCTTAAGGGGAGGTGGGCAGAAACGAAACAATGAGCAGTTCTTC,CASSLRGGGQKRNNEQFF
NA,TRBJ2-2,TRBV7-8,many,TGTGCCAGCAGCTTAGAAATCGTCGGGGGCACTACCGGGGAGCTGTTTTTT,CASSLEIVGGTTGELFF
TRBD2,TRBJ2-7,TRBV7-9,NA,TGTGCCAGCAGCCAACTCGGGGGGGCCGAGCAGTACTTC,CASSQLGGAEQYF
NA,TRBJ2-2,TRBV20-1,many,TGCAGTGCCTGGGCCTCGCTCACCGGGGAGCTGTTTTTT,CSAWASLTGELFF
NA,TRBJ2-7,TRBV9,NA,TGTGCCAGCAGCTTCCGGGACCGGGTGGGCGAGCAGTACTTC,CASSFRDRVGEQYF
TRBD1,TRBJ1-1,TRBV6-5,few,TGTGCCAGCAGTTACGCAGGGGGTTACACTGAAGCTTTCTTT,CASSYAGGYTEAFF
TRBD1,TRBJ2-1,TRBV15,once,TGTGCCACCAGCAGAGAGGGACAGCTTTCCTACAATGAGCAGTTCTTC,CATSREGQLSYNEQFF
NA,TRBJ2-7,TRBV7-3,NA,TGTGCCAGCATCAACCGGGGGACAAGTTCCTACGAGCAGTACTTC,CASINRGTSSYEQYF
TRBD2,TRBJ2-7,TRBV20-1,NA,TGCAGTGCTAGTCTGGCCCCACTAGCGGGAGTTTTCGAGCAGTACTTC,CSASLAPLAGVFEQYF
TRBD2,TRBJ2-2,TRBV5-1,NA,TGCGCCAGCAGCTTCTTTAGCGGGGGACCGTCGGGTAGTACCGGGGAGCTGTTTTTT,CASSFFSGGPSGSTGELFF
NA,TRBJ2-6,TRBV20-1,NA,TGCAGTGCTAGGCTAGCGAGGGAGTCTGGGGCCAACGTCCTGACTTTC,CSARLARESGANVLTF